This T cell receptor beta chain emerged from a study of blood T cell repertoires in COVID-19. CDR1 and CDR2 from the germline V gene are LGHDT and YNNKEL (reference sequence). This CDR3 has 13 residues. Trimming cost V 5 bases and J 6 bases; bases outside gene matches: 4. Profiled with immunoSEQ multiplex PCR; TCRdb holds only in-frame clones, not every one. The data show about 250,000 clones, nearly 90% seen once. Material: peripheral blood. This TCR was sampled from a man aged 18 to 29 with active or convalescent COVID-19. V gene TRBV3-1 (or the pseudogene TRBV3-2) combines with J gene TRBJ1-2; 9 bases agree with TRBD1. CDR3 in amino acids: CASSAGQGNGYTF. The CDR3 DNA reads TGTGCCAGCAGCGCAGGACAGGGGAATGGCTACACCTTC.